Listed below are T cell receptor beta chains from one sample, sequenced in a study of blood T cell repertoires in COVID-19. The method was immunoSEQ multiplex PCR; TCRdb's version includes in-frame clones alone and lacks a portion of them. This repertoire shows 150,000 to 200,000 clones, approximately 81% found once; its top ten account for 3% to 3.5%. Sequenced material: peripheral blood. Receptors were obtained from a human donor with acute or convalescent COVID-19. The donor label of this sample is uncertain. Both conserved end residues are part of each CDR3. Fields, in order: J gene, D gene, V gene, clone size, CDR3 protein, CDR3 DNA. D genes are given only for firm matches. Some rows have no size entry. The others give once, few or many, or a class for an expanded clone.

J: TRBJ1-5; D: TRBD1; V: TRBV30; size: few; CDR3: CAWSVLTGKSNQPQHF; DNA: TGTGCCTGGAGTGTACTGACAGGGAAGAGCAATCAGCCCCAGCATTTT
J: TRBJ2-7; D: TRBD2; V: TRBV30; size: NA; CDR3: CAWSRGGGKDKYEQYF; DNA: TGTGCCTGGAGTCGCGGGGGAGGGAAGGATAAGTACGAGCAGTACTTC
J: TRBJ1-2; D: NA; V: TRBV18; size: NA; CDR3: CASSPDRDYGYTF; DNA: TGTGCCAGCTCTCCAGACAGAGACTATGGCTACACCTTC
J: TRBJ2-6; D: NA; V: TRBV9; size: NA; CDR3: CASSVGQGPSWANVLTF; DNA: TGTGCCAGCAGCGTAGGGCAGGGCCCCTCGTGGGCCAACGTCCTGACTTTC
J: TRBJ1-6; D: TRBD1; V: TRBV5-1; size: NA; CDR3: CASSPGQVNSPLHF; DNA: TGCGCCAGCAGCCCGGGACAGGTTAATTCACCCCTCCACTTT
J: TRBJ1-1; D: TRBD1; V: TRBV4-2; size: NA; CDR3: CASSHHGDRGRAGTEAFF; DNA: TGTGCCAGCAGCCACCACGGGGACAGGGGGCGGGCTGGCACTGAAGCTTTCTTT
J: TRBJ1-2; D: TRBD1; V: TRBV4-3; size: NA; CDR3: CASSQDVGTGQGYTF; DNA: TGCGCCAGCAGCCAAGACGTAGGGACAGGACAAGGCTACACCTTC
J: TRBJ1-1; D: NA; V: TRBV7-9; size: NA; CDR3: CASSLLGDTEAFF; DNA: TGTGCCAGCAGCTTATTAGGGGACACTGAAGCTTTCTTT
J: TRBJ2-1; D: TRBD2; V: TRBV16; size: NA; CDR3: CASSPSKGLAGANEQFF; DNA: TGTGCCAGCAGCCCATCGAAGGGACTAGCGGGGGCGAATGAGCAGTTCTTC
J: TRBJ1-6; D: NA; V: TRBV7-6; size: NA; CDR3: CASSLVQNSPLHF; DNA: TGTGCCAGCAGCTTAGTTCAGAATTCACCCCTCCACTTT
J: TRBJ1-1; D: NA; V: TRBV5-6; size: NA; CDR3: CASSSNPITEAFF; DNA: TGTGCCAGCAGCTCCAATCCTATCACTGAAGCTTTCTTT
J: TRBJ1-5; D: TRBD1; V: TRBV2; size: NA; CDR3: CASCGQGGNQPQHF; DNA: TGTGCCAGCTGCGGACAGGGCGGCAATCAGCCCCAGCATTTT
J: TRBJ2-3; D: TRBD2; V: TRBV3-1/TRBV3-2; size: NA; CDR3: CASSQFPGTTNTDTQYF; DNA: TGTGCCAGCAGCCAGTTTCCCGGGACTACAAACACAGATACGCAGTATTTT
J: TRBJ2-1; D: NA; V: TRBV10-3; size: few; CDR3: CAISESPTAVINEQFF; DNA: TGTGCCATCAGTGAGTCGCCGACGGCGGTCATCAATGAGCAGTTCTTC
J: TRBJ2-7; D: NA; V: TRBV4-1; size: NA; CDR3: CASSPGRGGYEQYF; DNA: TGCGCCAGCAGCCCGGGGCGGGGCGGCTACGAGCAGTACTTC
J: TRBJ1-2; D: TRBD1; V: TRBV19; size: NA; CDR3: CASSKGQNYGYTF; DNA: TGTGCCAGTAGTAAGGGACAGAACTATGGCTACACCTTC
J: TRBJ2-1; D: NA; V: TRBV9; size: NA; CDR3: CASSLGPLGDEQFF; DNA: TGTGCCAGCAGCTTAGGCCCCCTTGGAGATGAGCAGTTCTTC
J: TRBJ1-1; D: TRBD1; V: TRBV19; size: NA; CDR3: CASTPGTGGPLGTEAFF; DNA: TGTGCCAGTACCCCCGGGACAGGGGGTCCCTTGGGCACTGAAGCTTTCTTT
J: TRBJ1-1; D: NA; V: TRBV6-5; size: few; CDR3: CASNKNRGATEAFF; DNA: TGTGCCAGCAACAAGAATCGGGGAGCCACTGAAGCTTTCTTT
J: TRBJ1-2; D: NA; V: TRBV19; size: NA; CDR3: CASRSSGSGGYTF; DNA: TGTGCCAGTAGGTCTTCGGGGTCGGGGGGCTACACCTTC
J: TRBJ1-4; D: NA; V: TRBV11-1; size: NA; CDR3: CASSLGKGPYEKLFF; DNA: TGTGCCAGCAGCTTGGGGAAGGGGCCTTATGAAAAACTGTTTTTT
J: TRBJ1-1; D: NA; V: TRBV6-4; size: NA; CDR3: CASSDQMNTEAFF; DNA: TGTGCCAGCAGTGACCAGATGAACACTGAAGCTTTCTTT
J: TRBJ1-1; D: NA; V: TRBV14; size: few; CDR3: CASSRRSGGIGGTEAFF; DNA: TGTGCCAGCAGCCGCCGTTCCGGGGGGATTGGCGGCACTGAAGCTTTCTTT
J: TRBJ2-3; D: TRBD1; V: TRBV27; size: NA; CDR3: CASSLTGSTDTQYF; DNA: TGTGCCAGCAGTTTGACAGGGAGCACAGATACGCAGTATTTT
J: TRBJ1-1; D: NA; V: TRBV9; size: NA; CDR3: CASSVGQVRNTEAFF; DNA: TGTGCCAGCAGCGTAGGACAGGTCCGGAACACTGAAGCTTTCTTT
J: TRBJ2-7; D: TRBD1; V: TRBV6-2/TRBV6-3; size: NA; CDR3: CASSFPGTGAYEQYF; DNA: TGTGCCAGCAGTTTCCCCGGGACAGGGGCCTACGAGCAGTACTTC
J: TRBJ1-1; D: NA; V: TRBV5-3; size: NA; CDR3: CASSGQSGTEAFF; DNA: TGTGCCAGTTCCGGCCAATCGGGCACTGAAGCTTTCTTT
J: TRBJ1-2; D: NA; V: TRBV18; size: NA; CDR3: CASSPQDSTNYGYTF; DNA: TGTGCCAGCTCACCACAGGACAGCACTAACTATGGCTACACCTTC
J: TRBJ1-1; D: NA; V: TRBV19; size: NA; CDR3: CASSIDPNRNTEAFF; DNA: TGTGCCAGTAGTATAGACCCCAACAGGAACACTGAAGCTTTCTTT
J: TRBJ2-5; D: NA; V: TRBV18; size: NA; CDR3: CASSRTQDAKETQYF; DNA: TGTGCCAGCTCACGAACGCAGGATGCCAAAGAGACCCAGTACTTC
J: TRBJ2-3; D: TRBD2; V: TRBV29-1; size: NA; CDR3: CSVEGTSGGTDTQYF; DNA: TGCAGCGTTGAAGGGACTAGCGGGGGGACAGATACGCAGTATTTT
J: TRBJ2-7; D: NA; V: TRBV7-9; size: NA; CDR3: CASGDRDEQYF; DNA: TGTGCCAGTGGTGACCGGGACGAGCAGTACTTC
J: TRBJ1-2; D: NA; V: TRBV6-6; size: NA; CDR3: CASSLRDASNYGYTF; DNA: TGTGCCAGCAGTTTGCGGGACGCCTCTAACTATGGCTACACCTTC
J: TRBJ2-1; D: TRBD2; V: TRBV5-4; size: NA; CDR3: CASGKASGGYEQFF; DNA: TGTGCCAGCGGAAAAGCTAGCGGGGGATATGAGCAGTTCTTC
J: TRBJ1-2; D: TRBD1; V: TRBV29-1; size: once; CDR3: CSVNSPGTGGYTF; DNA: TGCAGCGTTAATTCCCCAGGGACAGGCGGCTACACCTTC